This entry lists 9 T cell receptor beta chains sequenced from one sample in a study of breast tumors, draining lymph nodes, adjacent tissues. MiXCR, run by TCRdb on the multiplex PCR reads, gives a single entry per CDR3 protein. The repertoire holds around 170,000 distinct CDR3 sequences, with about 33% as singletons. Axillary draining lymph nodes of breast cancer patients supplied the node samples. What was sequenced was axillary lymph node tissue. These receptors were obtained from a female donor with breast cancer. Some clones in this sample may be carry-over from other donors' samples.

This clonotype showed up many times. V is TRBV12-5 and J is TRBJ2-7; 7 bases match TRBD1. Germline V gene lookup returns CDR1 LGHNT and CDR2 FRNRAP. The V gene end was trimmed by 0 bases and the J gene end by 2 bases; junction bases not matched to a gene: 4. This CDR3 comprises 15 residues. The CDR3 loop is CASGLVEGAAYEQYF. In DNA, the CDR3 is TGTGCTAGTGGTTTGGTCGAGGGGGCCGCCTACGAGCAGTACTTC.

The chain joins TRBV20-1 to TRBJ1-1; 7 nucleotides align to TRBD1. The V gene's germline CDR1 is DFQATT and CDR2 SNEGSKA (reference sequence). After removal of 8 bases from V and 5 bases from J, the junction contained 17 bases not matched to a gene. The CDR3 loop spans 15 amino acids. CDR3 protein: CSPGGGTASLTEAFF. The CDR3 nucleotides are TGCAGTCCGGGCGGCGGGACAGCAAGTTTGACTGAAGCTTTCTTT.

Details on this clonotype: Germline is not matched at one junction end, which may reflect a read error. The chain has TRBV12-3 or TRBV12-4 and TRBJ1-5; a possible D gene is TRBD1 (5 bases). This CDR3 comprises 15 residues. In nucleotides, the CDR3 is TGTGCCAGCAGCTTCCAGGGTTCGTCGCATCAGCCCCAGCGTTTT. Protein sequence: CASSFQGSSHQPQRF.

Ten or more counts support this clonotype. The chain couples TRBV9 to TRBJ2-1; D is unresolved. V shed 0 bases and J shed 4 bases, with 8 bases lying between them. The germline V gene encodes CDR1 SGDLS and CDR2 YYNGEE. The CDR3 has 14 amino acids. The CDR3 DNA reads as TGTGCCAGCAGCGTAGACCCTTTGTACAATGAGCAGTTCTTC. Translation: CASSVDPLYNEQFF.

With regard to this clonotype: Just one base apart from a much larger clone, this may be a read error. The CDR3 bases are TGCAGTGCTAGGCCAACCGGAGACGAGACCCAGTACTTC. This sequence encodes CSARPTGDETQYF. The V gene is TRBV20-1, the J gene TRBJ2-5; D is unresolved. There are 13 residues in the CDR3. Germline CDR1 and CDR2: DFQATT and SNEGSKA (reference sequence). Between the trimmed V and J ends, which lost 3 bases and 5 bases, there was a span of 13 bases.

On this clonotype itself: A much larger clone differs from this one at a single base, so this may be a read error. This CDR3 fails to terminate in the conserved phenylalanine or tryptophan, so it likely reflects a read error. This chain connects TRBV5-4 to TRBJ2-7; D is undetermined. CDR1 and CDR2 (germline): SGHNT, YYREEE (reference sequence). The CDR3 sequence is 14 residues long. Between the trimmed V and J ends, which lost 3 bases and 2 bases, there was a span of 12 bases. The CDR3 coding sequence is TGTGCCAGCAGCTCTCCGCTGGAACCCTACGAGCAGTACCTC. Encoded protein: CASSSPLEPYEQYL.

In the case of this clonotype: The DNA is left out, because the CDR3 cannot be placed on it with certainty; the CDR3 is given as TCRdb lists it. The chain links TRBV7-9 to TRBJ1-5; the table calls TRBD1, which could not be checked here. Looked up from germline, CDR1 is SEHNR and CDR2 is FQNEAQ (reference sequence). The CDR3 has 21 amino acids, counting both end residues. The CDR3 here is CASSFYICSARGGTGKQPQHF.

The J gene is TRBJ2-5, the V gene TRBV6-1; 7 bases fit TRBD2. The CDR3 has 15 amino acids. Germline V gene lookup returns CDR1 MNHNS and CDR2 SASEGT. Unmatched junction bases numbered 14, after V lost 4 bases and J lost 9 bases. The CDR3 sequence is CASSAGGYENQPQYF. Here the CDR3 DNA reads TGTGCCAGCAGTGCCGGGGGGTATGAAAATCAGCCCCAGTACTTC.

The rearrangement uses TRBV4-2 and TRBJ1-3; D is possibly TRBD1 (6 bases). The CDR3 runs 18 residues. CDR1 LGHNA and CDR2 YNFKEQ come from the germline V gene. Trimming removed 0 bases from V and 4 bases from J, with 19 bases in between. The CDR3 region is CASSQDRGARPAGNTIYF. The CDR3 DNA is TGTGCCAGCAGCCAAGATAGGGGGGCCCGCCCGGCAGGAAACACCATATATTTT.